This is a list of T cell receptor beta chains from one sample in a study of technical replicates of blood from a few donors. Sequencing was performed with immunoSEQ multiplex PCR; in TCRdb, only in-frame clones are kept and a portion is missing. The table includes approximately 49,000 clones, 80% to 95% detected once. The source material was PBMCs. These receptors all come from a human donor in good health. Some clones in this sample may be carry-over from other donors' samples. Both conserved end residues are part of each CDR3. A D gene is named only where the DNA matches it firmly. Clone size is given for some rows only: seen once, a few or many times, or a class if the clone is expanded.

d_call: -; clone_size: few; v_call: TRBV6-5; j_call: TRBJ2-1; cdr3_nt: TGTGCCAGCAGTTACGAGCCGGGATTGGGGGAGCAGTTCTTC; cdr3_aa: CASSYEPGLGEQFF
d_call: TRBD2; clone_size: -; v_call: TRBV10-3; j_call: TRBJ2-7; cdr3_nt: TGTGCCATCAGTGAGTCGAGTCGGGGAACTAGCGGAAGAACCTACGAGCAGTACTTC; cdr3_aa: CAISESSRGTSGRTYEQYF
d_call: TRBD1; clone_size: -; v_call: TRBV30; j_call: TRBJ1-2; cdr3_nt: TGTGCCTGGAATGGACAGGGACGGTGGTATGGCTACACCTTC; cdr3_aa: CAWNGQGRWYGYTF
d_call: -; clone_size: -; v_call: TRBV19; j_call: TRBJ1-1; cdr3_nt: TGTGCCAGCAAGACGGGGGGGAACACTGAAGCTTTCTTT; cdr3_aa: CASKTGGNTEAFF
d_call: -; clone_size: few; v_call: TRBV6-5; j_call: TRBJ2-5; cdr3_nt: TGTGCCAGCAGTCTGGGGGCGGGAGAACGAGAGACCCAGTACTTC; cdr3_aa: CASSLGAGERETQYF
d_call: -; clone_size: once; v_call: TRBV6-5; j_call: TRBJ2-7; cdr3_nt: TGTGCCAGCAGTTATTCGCTAGTCCCCTACGAGCAGTACTTC; cdr3_aa: CASSYSLVPYEQYF
d_call: -; clone_size: -; v_call: TRBV7-9; j_call: TRBJ2-1; cdr3_nt: TGTGCCAGCAGCTCCCCGGGCGGGAAAGCTTACAATGAGCAGTTCTTC; cdr3_aa: CASSSPGGKAYNEQFF
d_call: -; clone_size: few; v_call: TRBV5-1; j_call: TRBJ1-2; cdr3_nt: TGCGCCAGCAGCTTGGCGGCGGGTATCTATGGCTACACCTTC; cdr3_aa: CASSLAAGIYGYTF
d_call: -; clone_size: -; v_call: TRBV29-1; j_call: TRBJ2-3; cdr3_nt: TGCAGCGTTGGGCCAGGGGCCACCACAGATACGCAGTATTTT; cdr3_aa: CSVGPGATTDTQYF
d_call: -; clone_size: -; v_call: TRBV4-2; j_call: TRBJ2-1; cdr3_nt: TGTGCCAGCAGCCAACAGGGGTATGAGCAGTTCTTC; cdr3_aa: CASSQQGYEQFF
d_call: TRBD1; clone_size: once; v_call: TRBV5-8; j_call: TRBJ2-1; cdr3_nt: TGTGCCAGCAGCCTCGAGGACAGGGTAAATGAGCAGTTCTTC; cdr3_aa: CASSLEDRVNEQFF
d_call: -; clone_size: -; v_call: TRBV5-1; j_call: TRBJ2-3; cdr3_nt: TGCGCCAGCAGTACCACGGGGGATACGCAGTATTTT; cdr3_aa: CASSTTGDTQYF
d_call: TRBD2; clone_size: -; v_call: TRBV7-2; j_call: TRBJ2-1; cdr3_nt: TGTGCCAGCAGCTCCAGGGAGGGTAGGCTGCACAATGAGCAGTTCTTC; cdr3_aa: CASSSREGRLHNEQFF
d_call: -; clone_size: -; v_call: TRBV19; j_call: TRBJ1-5; cdr3_nt: TGTGCCAGTAGTATACGGCAGGGGCCCAATCAGCCCCAGCATTTT; cdr3_aa: CASSIRQGPNQPQHF
d_call: -; clone_size: -; v_call: TRBV4-3; j_call: TRBJ2-1; cdr3_nt: TGCGCCAGCAGCCAAGCCCCCGGGGAGTACAATGAGCAGTTCTTC; cdr3_aa: CASSQAPGEYNEQFF
d_call: TRBD1; clone_size: -; v_call: TRBV10-2; j_call: TRBJ1-1; cdr3_nt: TGCGCCAGCAAGGGAAGCAGGGGGAGCACTGAAGCTTTCTTT; cdr3_aa: CASKGSRGSTEAFF
d_call: -; clone_size: few; v_call: TRBV2; j_call: TRBJ2-2; cdr3_nt: TGTGCCAGCAGTGCCAGGGCGAACACCGGGGAGCTGTTTTTT; cdr3_aa: CASSARANTGELFF
d_call: -; clone_size: -; v_call: TRBV27; j_call: TRBJ2-1; cdr3_nt: TGTGCCAGCAGTAGAGAAGGGGAACCCTACAATGAGCAGTTCTTC; cdr3_aa: CASSREGEPYNEQFF
d_call: -; clone_size: -; v_call: TRBV7-8; j_call: TRBJ2-7; cdr3_nt: TGTGCCAGCGGAACAGGGACGGGGGAGCAGTACTTC; cdr3_aa: CASGTGTGEQYF
d_call: TRBD2; clone_size: -; v_call: TRBV5-1; j_call: TRBJ2-1; cdr3_nt: TGCGCCAGCAGCCCTTTAGCGGGGAAGAATGAGCAGTTCTTC; cdr3_aa: CASSPLAGKNEQFF
d_call: -; clone_size: -; v_call: TRBV30; j_call: TRBJ2-2; cdr3_nt: TGTGCCTGGAGTGCGGGGTCCGGGGAGCTGTTTTTT; cdr3_aa: CAWSAGSGELFF
d_call: -; clone_size: -; v_call: TRBV6-6; j_call: TRBJ1-5; cdr3_nt: TGTGCCAGCAGTACGGAGGGATCTAGCAATCAGCCCCAGCATTTT; cdr3_aa: CASSTEGSSNQPQHF
d_call: -; clone_size: -; v_call: TRBV5-4; j_call: TRBJ2-2; cdr3_nt: TGTGCCAGCAGCTTGGCTACAGGGAATAACGGGGAGCTGTTTTTT; cdr3_aa: CASSLATGNNGELFF
d_call: TRBD2; clone_size: -; v_call: TRBV7-2; j_call: TRBJ2-7; cdr3_nt: TGTGCCAGCAGCTTAGCGCGACTAGCGGGGGGATCCTACGAGCAGTACTTC; cdr3_aa: CASSLARLAGGSYEQYF
d_call: -; clone_size: -; v_call: TRBV7-9; j_call: TRBJ2-5; cdr3_nt: TGTGCCAGCAGCTCAGGGGTAGGCGGTGAGACCCAGTACTTC; cdr3_aa: CASSSGVGGETQYF
d_call: TRBD2; clone_size: few; v_call: TRBV7-3; j_call: TRBJ2-1; cdr3_nt: TGTGCCAGCAGCTTCCTAGCGGGGCTTTCCTACAATGAGCAGTTCTTC; cdr3_aa: CASSFLAGLSYNEQFF
d_call: -; clone_size: -; v_call: TRBV7-2; j_call: TRBJ1-1; cdr3_nt: TGTGCCAGCAGCTTAGGAGGGCTTGAAGCTTTCTTT; cdr3_aa: CASSLGGLEAFF
d_call: TRBD2; clone_size: -; v_call: TRBV2; j_call: TRBJ2-2; cdr3_nt: TGTGCCAGCAGTACCTGGGGAAGCGGGGGGGGAAAAAACACCGGGGAGCTGTTTTTT; cdr3_aa: CASSTWGSGGGKNTGELFF
d_call: TRBD2; clone_size: -; v_call: TRBV6-6; j_call: TRBJ2-5; cdr3_nt: TGTGCCAGCAGTTACACTAGCGGGGGGCTAAAAGAGACCCAGTACTTC; cdr3_aa: CASSYTSGGLKETQYF
d_call: -; clone_size: -; v_call: TRBV5-8; j_call: TRBJ1-1; cdr3_nt: TGTGCCAGCAGCTGGCAAAACACTGAAGCTTTCTTT; cdr3_aa: CASSWQNTEAFF
d_call: -; clone_size: -; v_call: TRBV6-5; j_call: TRBJ1-6; cdr3_nt: TGTGCCAGCAGTTACTCGTCTACGGTGTCACCCCTCCACTTT; cdr3_aa: CASSYSSTVSPLHF
d_call: TRBD1; clone_size: -; v_call: TRBV6-1; j_call: TRBJ1-2; cdr3_nt: TGTGCCAGCAAGACCGGGACAGAGCCTAACTATGGCTACACCTTC; cdr3_aa: CASKTGTEPNYGYTF
d_call: -; clone_size: -; v_call: TRBV10-3; j_call: TRBJ2-3; cdr3_nt: TGTGCCATCACTCCCCGCGGTGAAAGAACAGATACGCAGTATTTT; cdr3_aa: CAITPRGERTDTQYF
d_call: TRBD1; clone_size: -; v_call: TRBV6-5; j_call: TRBJ1-4; cdr3_nt: TGTGCCAGCAGTTACGACCAGGGGGTGGGTAGTGAAAAACTGTTTTTT; cdr3_aa: CASSYDQGVGSEKLFF
d_call: -; clone_size: -; v_call: TRBV7-9; j_call: TRBJ2-1; cdr3_nt: TGTGCCAGCAGCCCTCGTGAGTCAATAGAGAATGAGCAGTTCTTC; cdr3_aa: CASSPRESIENEQFF
d_call: -; clone_size: -; v_call: TRBV7-8; j_call: TRBJ1-2; cdr3_nt: TGTGCCAGCATCCCACTCCCCGGAGGTGGCTACACCTTC; cdr3_aa: CASIPLPGGGYTF
d_call: TRBD2; clone_size: medium-sized; v_call: TRBV2; j_call: TRBJ2-7; cdr3_nt: TGTGCCAGCACCTTCGGGCTAGCGGGACCGGGCTACGAGCAGTACTTC; cdr3_aa: CASTFGLAGPGYEQYF
d_call: TRBD1; clone_size: -; v_call: TRBV19; j_call: TRBJ2-1; cdr3_nt: TGTGCCAGTAGTATAGGGGGACAGAGCTCCTACAATGAGCAGTTCTTC; cdr3_aa: CASSIGGQSSYNEQFF